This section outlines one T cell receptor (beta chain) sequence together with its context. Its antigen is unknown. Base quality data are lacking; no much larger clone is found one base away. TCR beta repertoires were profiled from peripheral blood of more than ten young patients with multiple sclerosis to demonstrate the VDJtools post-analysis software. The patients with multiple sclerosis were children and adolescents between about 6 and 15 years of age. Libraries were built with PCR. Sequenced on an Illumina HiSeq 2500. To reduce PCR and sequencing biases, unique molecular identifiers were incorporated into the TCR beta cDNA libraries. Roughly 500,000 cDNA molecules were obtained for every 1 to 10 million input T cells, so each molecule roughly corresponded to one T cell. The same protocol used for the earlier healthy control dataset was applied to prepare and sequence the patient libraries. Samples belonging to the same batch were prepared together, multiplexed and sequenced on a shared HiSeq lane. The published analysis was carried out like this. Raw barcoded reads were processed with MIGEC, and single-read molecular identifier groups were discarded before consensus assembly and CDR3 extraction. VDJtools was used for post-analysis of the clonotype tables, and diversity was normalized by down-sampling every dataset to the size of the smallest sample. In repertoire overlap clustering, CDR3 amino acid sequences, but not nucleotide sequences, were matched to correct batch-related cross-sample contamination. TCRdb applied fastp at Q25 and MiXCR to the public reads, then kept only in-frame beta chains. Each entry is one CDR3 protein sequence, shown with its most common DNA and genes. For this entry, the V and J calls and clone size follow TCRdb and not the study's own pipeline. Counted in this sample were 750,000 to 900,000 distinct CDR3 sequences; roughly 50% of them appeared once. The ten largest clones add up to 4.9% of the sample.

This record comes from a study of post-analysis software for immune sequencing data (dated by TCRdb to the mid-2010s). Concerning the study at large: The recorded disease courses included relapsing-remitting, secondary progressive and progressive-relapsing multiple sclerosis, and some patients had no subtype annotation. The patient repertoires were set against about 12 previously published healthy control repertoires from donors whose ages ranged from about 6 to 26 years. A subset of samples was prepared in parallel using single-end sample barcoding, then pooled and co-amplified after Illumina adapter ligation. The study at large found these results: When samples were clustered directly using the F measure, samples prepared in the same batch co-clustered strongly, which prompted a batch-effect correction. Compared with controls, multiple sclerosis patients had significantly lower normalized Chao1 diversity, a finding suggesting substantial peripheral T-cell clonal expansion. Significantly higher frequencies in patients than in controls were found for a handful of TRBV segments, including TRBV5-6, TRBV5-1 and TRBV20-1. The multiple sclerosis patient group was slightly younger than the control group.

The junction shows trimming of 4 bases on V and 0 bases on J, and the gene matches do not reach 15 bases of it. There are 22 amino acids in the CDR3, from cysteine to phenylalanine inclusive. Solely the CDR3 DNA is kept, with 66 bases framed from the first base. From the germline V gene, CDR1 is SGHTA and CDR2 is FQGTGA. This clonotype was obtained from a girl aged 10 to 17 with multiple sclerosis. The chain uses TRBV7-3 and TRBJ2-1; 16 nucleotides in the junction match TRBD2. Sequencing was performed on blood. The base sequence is TGTGCCAGCAGCTCGCCGGGACTAGCGGGAGGGCCTTCGAAGAGCTCCTACAATGAGCAGTTCTTC. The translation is CASSSPGLAGGPSKSSYNEQFF.